This TCR beta chain emerged from a study of T cell repertoires and leukemia-associated antigens (dated 2019 in TCRdb). Regarding the study in general: Each sample yielded about 5.1 to 7 million read pairs and about 3.3 to 5.0 million effective reads, approximately 15 million effective reads overall. In vitro peptide stimulation of healthy T cells was used with the aim of identifying the antigen recognized by a TCR Vbeta21 clone previously found in CML patients. Paper-wide results and their limitations: Numbers of Vbeta genes (about 60), Jbeta genes (more than 12), VDJ rearrangements and unique CDR3s did not differ significantly among the four groups. The antigen specificity and function of the expanded clones were not directly tested, and further investigation of both was required.

Taken from cysteine to phenylalanine, the CDR3 has 15 residues. The CDR3 DNA has 45 bases and is translated from base 1. CDR1 MDHEN and CDR2 SYDVKM are derived from the germline V gene. V drops 5 bases and J drops 4 bases, leaving 14 bases in between. Total RNA was extracted from the cultured T cells using TRIzol reagent. TCRbeta libraries were amplified from RNA by 5' rapid amplification of cDNA ends (5'RACE). Before sequencing, library concentration and integrity were assessed using Qubit, an Agilent instrument, and quantitative PCR. A commercial service provider sequenced the qualified libraries on Illumina HiSeq or MiSeq. The published analysis was carried out like this. TCR sequences in each sample were identified using MiXCR version 1.8.2. Qualified clones required a CDR3 longer than four amino acids, an in-frame nucleotide length, and no stop codon. A read containing the complete CDR3 structure was counted as an effective read. RT-PCR with 24 Vbeta primers, GeneScan spectratyping, and Sanger sequencing were used to validate the expanded clones. The public reads were run again by TCRdb, first through fastp at Q25 and then through MiXCR, and only productive beta chains were kept. Each entry merges the rows of one CDR3 protein and shows their most common DNA and genes. The V and J calls here are based on TCRdb, not the publication. This sample comprises 11,000 or so distinct CDR3 sequences, approximately 39% of them detected only once. The leading ten clones occupy under 35% of the sample.

CD3+ T cells were initially rested overnight at about 2.7 million cells/mL in RPMI 1640 lacking fetal bovine serum. Following the manufacturer's instructions, MACS immunomagnetic beads were used to pull CD3+ T cells out of the PBMCs. About this clonotype itself: The antigen it binds to is not known. Base qualities were left out, and no much larger clone turns up one base away.

The clonotype was recovered from a female donor in good health. Recombination joined TRBV28 with TRBJ1-4; the D region possibly corresponds to TRBD1 (5 bases align). The sample taken for sequencing was CD3+ T cells sorted from blood and cultured. The CDR3 region has the sequence CASSPLGRGNEKLFF. DNA sequence: TGTGCCAGCAGTCCTTTGGGGCGGGGTAATGAAAAACTGTTTTTT.